Listed below are T cell receptor beta chains from one sample, sequenced in a study of CD8 T cells in Susac syndrome. One entry per CDR3 protein, called by TCRdb with MiXCR from the immunoSEQ multiplex PCR reads. The data contain over 140,000 distinct CDR3 sequences, more than 85% of them singletons. What was sequenced was CD4+ T cells from PBMCs. The source is a human donor with Susac syndrome. CDR3s include the opening cysteine and the closing phenylalanine or tryptophan. A D gene is named only where the DNA matches it firmly. Not every row has a clone size; where given, it reads once, few, many or a size class.

d_call j_call v_call clone_size cdr3_nt cdr3_aa
. TRBJ2-1 TRBV11-2 . TGTGCCAGCAGCTTTTCCCAGGCCAATGAGCAGTTCTTC CASSFSQANEQFF
. TRBJ1-1 TRBV12-3/TRBV12-4 . TGTGCCAGCAGACCAAGTTGGAACACTGAAGCTTTCTTT CASRPSWNTEAFF
. TRBJ1-2 TRBV7-3 . TGTGCCAGCAGCCAACCATCCGGGACGGGGTATGGCTACACCTTC CASSQPSGTGYGYTF
. TRBJ1-1 TRBV20-1 . TGCAGTGCTACCAGAATAACGAAACCGAACACTGAAGCTTTCTTT CSATRITKPNTEAFF
TRBD1 TRBJ2-5 TRBV20-1 . TGCAGTGCCACGGACAGGGGAGAGACCCAGTACTTC CSATDRGETQYF
. TRBJ1-5 TRBV6-5 . TGTGCCAGCAGACAGGGTGATCAGCCCCAGCATTTT CASRQGDQPQHF
. TRBJ2-5 TRBV9 . TGTGCCAGCAGCGTCCAGGGGCTTATGGAGACCCAGTACTTC CASSVQGLMETQYF
TRBD2 TRBJ2-4 TRBV5-1 . TGCGCCAGCAGCTCCCCCGGGAGGGGAAACATTCAGTACTTC CASSSPGRGNIQYF
. TRBJ2-7 TRBV7-9 once TGTGCCAGCAGCTTAAGCACAGTAGCTTACGAGCAGTACTTC CASSLSTVAYEQYF
. TRBJ1-1 TRBV7-2 . TGTGCCAGCAGCTTAGGGAGACAGGTGGAAGCTTTCTTT CASSLGRQVEAFF
. TRBJ1-2 TRBV20-1 . TGCAGTGCCATTGTAGACAGAGACTATGGCTACACCTTC CSAIVDRDYGYTF
. TRBJ2-7 TRBV23-1 . TGCGCCAGCAGTCAAGTCGATTCGACCTACGAGCAGTACTTC CASSQVDSTYEQYF
. TRBJ1-4 TRBV12-3/TRBV12-4 . TGTGCCAGCAGTTTAGGGTCTGGGTCTAATGAAAAACTGTTTTTT CASSLGSGSNEKLFF
. TRBJ1-2 TRBV20-1 . TGCAGCCTTAACCGTCAATATGGCTACACCTTC CSLNRQYGYTF
. TRBJ1-5 TRBV20-1 . TGCAGTGCTAGAGCCCCAAATCAGCCCCAGCATTTT CSARAPNQPQHF
TRBD2 TRBJ2-7 TRBV3-1 . TGTGCCAGCAGGGGCGGAGCGGGAGGCGTTTACGAGCAGTACTTC CASRGGAGGVYEQYF
. TRBJ2-7 TRBV20-1 . TGCAGTGCTACCGTAGAGGGCGCCTCCTACGAGCAGTACTTC CSATVEGASYEQYF
. TRBJ2-4 TRBV12-3/TRBV12-4 . TGTGCCAGCAGTCCCTCGGGGAGGGACAGAGGAGGGTTCGGGTACTTC CASSPSGRDRGGFGYF
TRBD1 TRBJ2-2 TRBV5-1 . TGCGCCAGCAGCTCTAGACAGGGCCACACCGGGGAGCTGTTTTTT CASSSRQGHTGELFF